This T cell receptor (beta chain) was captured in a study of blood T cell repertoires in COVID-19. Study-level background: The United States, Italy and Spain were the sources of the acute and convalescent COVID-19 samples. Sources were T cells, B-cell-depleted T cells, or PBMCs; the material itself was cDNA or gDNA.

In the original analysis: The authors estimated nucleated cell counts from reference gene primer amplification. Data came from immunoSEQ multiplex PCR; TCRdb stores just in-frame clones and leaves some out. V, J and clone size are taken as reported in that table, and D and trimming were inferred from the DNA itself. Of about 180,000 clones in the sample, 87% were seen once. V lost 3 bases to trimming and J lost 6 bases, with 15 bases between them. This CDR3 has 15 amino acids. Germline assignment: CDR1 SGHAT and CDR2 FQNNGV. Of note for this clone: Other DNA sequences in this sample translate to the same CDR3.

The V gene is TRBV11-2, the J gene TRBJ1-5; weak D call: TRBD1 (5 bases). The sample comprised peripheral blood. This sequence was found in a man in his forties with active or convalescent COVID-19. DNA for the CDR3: TGTGCCAGCAGCTTGGGGACGGGAGTTGGTCAGCCCCAGCATTTT. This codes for CASSLGTGVGQPQHF.